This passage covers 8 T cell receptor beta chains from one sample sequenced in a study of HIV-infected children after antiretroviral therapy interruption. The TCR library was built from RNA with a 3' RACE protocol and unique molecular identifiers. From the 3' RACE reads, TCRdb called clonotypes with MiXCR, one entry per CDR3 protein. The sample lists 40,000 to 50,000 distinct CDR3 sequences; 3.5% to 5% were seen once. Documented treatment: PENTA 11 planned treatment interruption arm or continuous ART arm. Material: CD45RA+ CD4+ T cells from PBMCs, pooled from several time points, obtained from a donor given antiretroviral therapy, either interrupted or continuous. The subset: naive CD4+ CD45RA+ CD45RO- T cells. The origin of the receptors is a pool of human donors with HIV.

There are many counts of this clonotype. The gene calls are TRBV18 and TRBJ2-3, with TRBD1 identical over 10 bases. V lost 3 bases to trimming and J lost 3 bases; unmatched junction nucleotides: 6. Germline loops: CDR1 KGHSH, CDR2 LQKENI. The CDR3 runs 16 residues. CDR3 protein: CASSPLTGQGTDTQYF. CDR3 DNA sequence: TGTGCCAGCTCACCGCTGACGGGACAGGGGACAGATACGCAGTATTTT.

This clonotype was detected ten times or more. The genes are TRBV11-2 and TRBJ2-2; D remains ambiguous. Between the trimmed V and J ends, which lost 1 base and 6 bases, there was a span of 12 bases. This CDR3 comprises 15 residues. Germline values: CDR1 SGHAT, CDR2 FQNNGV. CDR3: CASSLGLTKSGELFF. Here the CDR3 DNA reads TGTGCCAGCAGCTTAGGGCTAACAAAATCCGGGGAGCTGTTTTTT.

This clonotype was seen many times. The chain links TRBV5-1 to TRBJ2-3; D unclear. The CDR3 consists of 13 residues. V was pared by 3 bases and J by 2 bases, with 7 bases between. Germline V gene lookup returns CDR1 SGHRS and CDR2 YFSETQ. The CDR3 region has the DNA TGCGCCAGCAGCTGGAAAGACACAGATACGCAGTATTTT. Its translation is CASSWKDTDTQYF.

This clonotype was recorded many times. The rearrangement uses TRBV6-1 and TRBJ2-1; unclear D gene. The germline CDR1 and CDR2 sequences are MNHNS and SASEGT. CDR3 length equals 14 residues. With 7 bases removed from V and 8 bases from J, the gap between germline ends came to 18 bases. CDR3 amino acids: CASKVAGPGDEQFF. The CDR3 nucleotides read TGTGCCAGCAAGGTGGCAGGCCCTGGGGATGAGCAGTTCTTC.

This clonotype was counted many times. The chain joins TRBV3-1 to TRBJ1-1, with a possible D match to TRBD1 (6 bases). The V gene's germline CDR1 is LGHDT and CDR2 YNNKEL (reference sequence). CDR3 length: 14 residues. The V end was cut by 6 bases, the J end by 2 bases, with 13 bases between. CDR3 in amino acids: CASSPTGRNTEAFF. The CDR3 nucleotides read TGTGCCAGCAGTCCGACAGGTCGAAACACTGAAGCTTTCTTT.

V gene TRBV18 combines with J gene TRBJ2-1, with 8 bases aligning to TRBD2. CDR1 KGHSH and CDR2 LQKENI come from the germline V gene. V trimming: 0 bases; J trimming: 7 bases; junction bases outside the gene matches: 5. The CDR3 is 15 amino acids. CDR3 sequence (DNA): TGTGCCAGCTCACCACCTAGCGGGGTGTTGAATGAGCAGTTCTTC. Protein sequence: CASSPPSGVLNEQFF.

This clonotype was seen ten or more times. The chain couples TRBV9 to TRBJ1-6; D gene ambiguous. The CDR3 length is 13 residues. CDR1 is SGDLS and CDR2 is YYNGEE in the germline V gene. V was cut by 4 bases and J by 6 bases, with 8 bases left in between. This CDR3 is CASSPDFNSPLHF. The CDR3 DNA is TGTGCCAGCAGCCCAGATTTTAATTCACCCCTCCACTTT.

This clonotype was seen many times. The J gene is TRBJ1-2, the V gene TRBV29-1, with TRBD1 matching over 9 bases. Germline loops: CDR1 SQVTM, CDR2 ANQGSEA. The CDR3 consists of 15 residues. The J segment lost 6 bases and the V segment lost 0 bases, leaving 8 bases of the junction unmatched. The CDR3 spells CSVEERDRVGDGYTF. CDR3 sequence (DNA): TGCAGCGTTGAAGAACGGGACAGGGTTGGCGATGGCTACACCTTC.